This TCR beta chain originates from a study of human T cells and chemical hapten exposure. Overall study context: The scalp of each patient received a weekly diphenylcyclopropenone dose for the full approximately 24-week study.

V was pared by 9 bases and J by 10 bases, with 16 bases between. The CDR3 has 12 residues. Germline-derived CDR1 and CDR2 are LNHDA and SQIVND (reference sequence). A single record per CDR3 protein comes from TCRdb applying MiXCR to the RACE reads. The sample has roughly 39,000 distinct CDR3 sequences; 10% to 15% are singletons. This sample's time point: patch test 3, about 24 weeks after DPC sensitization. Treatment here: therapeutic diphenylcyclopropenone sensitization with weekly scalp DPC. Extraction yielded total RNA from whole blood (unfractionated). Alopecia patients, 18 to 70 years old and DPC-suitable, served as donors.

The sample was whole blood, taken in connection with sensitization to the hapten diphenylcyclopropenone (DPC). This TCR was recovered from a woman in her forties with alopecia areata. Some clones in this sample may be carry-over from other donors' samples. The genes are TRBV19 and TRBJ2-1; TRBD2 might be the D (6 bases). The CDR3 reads CASGTPPGEQFF. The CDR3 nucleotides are TGTGCCAGCGGGACTCCCCCTGGGGAGCAGTTCTTC.